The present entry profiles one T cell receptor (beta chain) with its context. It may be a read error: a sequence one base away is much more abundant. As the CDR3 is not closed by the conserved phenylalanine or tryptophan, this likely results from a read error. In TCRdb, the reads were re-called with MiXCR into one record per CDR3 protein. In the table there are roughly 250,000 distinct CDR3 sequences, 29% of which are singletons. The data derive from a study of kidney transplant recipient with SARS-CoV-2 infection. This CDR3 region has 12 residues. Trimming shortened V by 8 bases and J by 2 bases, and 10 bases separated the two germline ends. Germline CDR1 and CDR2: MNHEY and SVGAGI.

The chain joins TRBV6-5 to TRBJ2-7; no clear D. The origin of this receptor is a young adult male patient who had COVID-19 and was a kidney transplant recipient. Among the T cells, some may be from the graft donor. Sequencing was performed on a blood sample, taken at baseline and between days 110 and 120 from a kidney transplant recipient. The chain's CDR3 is CASQPATYEQYL. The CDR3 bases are TGTGCCAGCCAGCCAGCTACCTACGAGCAGTACCTC.